The T cell receptor (beta chain) described here comes from a study of shared clonotypes between healthy human individuals. Study-wide findings and caveats: Sequencing depth was expected to affect clonotype sharing among donors.

Looked up from germline, CDR1 is GTSNPN and CDR2 is SVGIG (reference sequence). The CDR3 loop spans 15 amino acids. The germline V and J ends were trimmed by 4 bases and 0 bases, with 13 bases remaining between them. Profiled with immunoSEQ multiplex PCR; TCRdb holds only in-frame clones, not every one. The data show more than 450,000 clones, 79% seen once. To note about this clone: Its antigen is currently unknown.

Material for sequencing was PBMCs. The sequence was collected from a middle-aged woman in good health. Some clones in this sample may be carry-over from other donors' samples. The V and J genes are TRBV30 and TRBJ1-3; possibly TRBD1 for D (5 bases). CDR3 loop: CAWTGALTSGNTIYF. The DNA of the CDR3 is TGTGCCTGGACCGGGGCACTCACCTCTGGAAACACCATATATTTT.